A selection of T cell receptor beta chains follows, all from one sample in a study of blood T cell repertoires in COVID-19. Some clones are missing from TCRdb's copy, which holds only in-frame ones; the method was immunoSEQ multiplex PCR. Here the sample spans some 140,000 clones, around 83% being singletons. The sequenced sample was peripheral blood. The origin of the receptors is a woman aged 55 to 70 with COVID-19, enrolled during active disease. CDR3s include the opening cysteine and the closing phenylalanine or tryptophan. D genes are given only for firm matches. Clone sizes are given selectively: once, few, many, or a class where the clone is expanded.

size	J	D	V	CDR3	DNA
-	TRBJ1-1	-	TRBV6-5	CASSLSLRTEAFF	TGTGCCAGCAGTTTGTCCCTTAGAACTGAAGCTTTCTTT
-	TRBJ2-5	-	TRBV24-1	CATSGGSQETQYF	TGTGCCACCAGTGGTGGGAGTCAGGAGACCCAGTACTTC
-	TRBJ2-2	-	TRBV14	CASSQGAGPFNTGELFF	TGTGCCAGCAGCCAAGGGGCAGGGCCTTTTAACACCGGGGAGCTGTTTTTT
-	TRBJ2-3	TRBD2	TRBV7-3	CASSFSSGGTDTQYF	TGTGCCAGCAGCTTCTCTAGCGGGGGCACAGATACGCAGTATTTT
-	TRBJ1-1	-	TRBV19	CASRPPGSTEAFF	TGTGCCAGTAGACCCCCGGGGAGCACTGAAGCTTTCTTT
-	TRBJ1-2	-	TRBV29-1	CSVEEQGGVHGYTF	TGCAGCGTTGAAGAGCAGGGAGGAGTTCATGGCTACACCTTC
-	TRBJ2-5	-	TRBV15	CATSSIDIVWETQYF	TGTGCCACCAGCTCTATCGACATCGTGTGGGAGACCCAGTACTTC
-	TRBJ2-7	-	TRBV7-3	CASSPRGGLEQYF	TGTGCCAGCAGCCCCCGAGGGGGACTAGAGCAGTACTTC
-	TRBJ2-3	-	TRBV14	CASSAPGLRTDTQYF	TGTGCCAGCAGCGCCCCAGGGTTGCGCACAGATACGCAGTATTTT
-	TRBJ1-2	TRBD1	TRBV2	CASSGGQGAGYGYTF	TGTGCCAGCAGTGGGGGACAGGGGGCCGGCTATGGCTACACCTTC
-	TRBJ2-3	-	TRBV6-2/TRBV6-3	CASSRNDRTDTQYF	TGTGCCAGCAGTCGGAACGACAGGACAGATACGCAGTATTTT
-	TRBJ2-6	-	TRBV11-2	CASTRTGGPGANVLTF	TGTGCCAGCACCAGAACCGGGGGGCCTGGGGCCAACGTCCTGACTTTC
-	TRBJ2-2	-	TRBV6-5	CASTVSRTGELFF	TGTGCCAGCACCGTAAGTCGGACCGGGGAGCTGTTTTTT
-	TRBJ1-1	-	TRBV6-5	CASSPHYTTEAFF	TGTGCCAGCAGCCCACACTATACCACTGAAGCTTTCTTT
once	TRBJ1-5	TRBD1	TRBV5-1	CASSPGQGFQPQHF	TGCGCCAGCAGCCCGGGACAGGGGTTTCAGCCCCAGCATTTT
-	TRBJ2-1	-	TRBV6-2/TRBV6-3	CASSRLNEQFF	TGTGCCAGCAGTCGACTAAATGAGCAGTTCTTC
-	TRBJ1-2	-	TRBV15	CATSRDRTGGYTF	TGTGCCACCAGCAGAGATAGAACAGGTGGCTACACCTTC
-	TRBJ1-5	-	TRBV19	CASRERASNQPQHF	TGTGCCTCAAGGGAGAGGGCGAGCAATCAGCCCCAGCATTTT
once	TRBJ2-1	-	TRBV9	CASSVVRGGLNEQFF	TGTGCCAGCAGCGTAGTTCGTGGGGGCCTAAATGAGCAGTTCTTC
-	TRBJ1-1	-	TRBV6-1	CASSEYRVVHEAFF	TGTGCCAGCAGTGAGTACAGGGTGGTTCATGAAGCTTTCTTT
-	TRBJ1-2	-	TRBV5-8	CASSRKLTNLNYGYTF	TGTGCCAGCAGCCGCAAACTGACAAACCTCAACTATGGCTACACCTTC